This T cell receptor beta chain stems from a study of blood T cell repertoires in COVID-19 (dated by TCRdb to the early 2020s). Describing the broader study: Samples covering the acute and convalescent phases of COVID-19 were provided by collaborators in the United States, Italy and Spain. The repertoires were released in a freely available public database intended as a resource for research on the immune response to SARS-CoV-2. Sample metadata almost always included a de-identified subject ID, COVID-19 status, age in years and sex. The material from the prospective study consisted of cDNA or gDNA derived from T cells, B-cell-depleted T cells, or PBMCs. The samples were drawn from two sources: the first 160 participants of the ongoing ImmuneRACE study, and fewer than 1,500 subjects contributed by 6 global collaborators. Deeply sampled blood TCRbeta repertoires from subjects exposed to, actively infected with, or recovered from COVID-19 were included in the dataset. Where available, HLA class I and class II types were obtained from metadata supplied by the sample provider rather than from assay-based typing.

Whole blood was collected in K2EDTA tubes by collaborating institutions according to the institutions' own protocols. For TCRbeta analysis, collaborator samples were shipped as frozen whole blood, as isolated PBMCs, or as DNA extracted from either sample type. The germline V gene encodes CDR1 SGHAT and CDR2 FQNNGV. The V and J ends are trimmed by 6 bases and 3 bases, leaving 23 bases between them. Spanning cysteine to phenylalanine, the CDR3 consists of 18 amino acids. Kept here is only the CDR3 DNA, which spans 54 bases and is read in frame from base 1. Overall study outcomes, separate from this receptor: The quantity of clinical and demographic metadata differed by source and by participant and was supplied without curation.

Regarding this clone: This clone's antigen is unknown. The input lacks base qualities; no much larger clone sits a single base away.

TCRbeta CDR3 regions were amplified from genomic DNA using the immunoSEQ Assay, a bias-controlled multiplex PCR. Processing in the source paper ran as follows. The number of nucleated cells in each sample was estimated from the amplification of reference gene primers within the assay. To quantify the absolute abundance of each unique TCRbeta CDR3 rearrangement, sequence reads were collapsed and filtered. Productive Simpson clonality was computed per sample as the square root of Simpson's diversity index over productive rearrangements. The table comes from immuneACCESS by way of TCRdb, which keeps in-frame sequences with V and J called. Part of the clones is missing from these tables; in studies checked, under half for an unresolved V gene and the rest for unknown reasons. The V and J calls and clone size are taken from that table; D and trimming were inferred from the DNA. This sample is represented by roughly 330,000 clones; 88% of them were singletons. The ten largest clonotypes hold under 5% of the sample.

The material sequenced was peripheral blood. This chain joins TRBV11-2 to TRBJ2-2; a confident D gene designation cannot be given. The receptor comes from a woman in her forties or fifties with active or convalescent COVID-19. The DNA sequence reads TGTGCCAGCAGTTCCGATTTTTTTTCCCCCAGTTACACCGGGGAGCTGTTTTTT. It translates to CASSSDFFSPSYTGELFF.